This entry lists 13 T cell receptor beta chains sequenced from one sample in a study of blood T cells in healthy people across ages. For the second PCR, which ran for about 7 to 11 cycles, a sample-barcoded 5' primer and a J-beta primer mix were used. TCRdb re-called the 5' RACE reads with MiXCR, one entry per CDR3 protein. The table includes around 780,000 distinct CDR3 sequences, roughly 50% detected once. Sequencing was done on a sample of blood. The receptors here all came from a man aged 35-49 years in good health.

The genes are TRBV20-1 and TRBJ2-5, with 10 nucleotides matching TRBD2. With V trimmed by 2 bases and J by 4 bases, 13 bases remained unmatched. Germline V gene data show CDR1 as DFQATT and CDR2 as SNEGSKA (reference sequence). The CDR3 has 17 amino acids. In DNA, the CDR3 is TGCAGTGCTAGACTGGCTAGCGGGGGAGGCGGAGGAGAGACCCAGTACTTC. Encoded protein: CSARLASGGGGGETQYF.

This sequence joins TRBV20-1 and TRBJ2-1; 10 bases agree with TRBD2. Germline loops: CDR1 DFQATT, CDR2 SNEGSKA (reference sequence). The J segment lost 5 bases and the V segment lost 5 bases, leaving 9 bases of the junction unmatched. This CDR3 comprises 15 residues. CDR3 coding DNA: TGCAGTGCTTCCTATAGCGGGGGGCCAGACAATGAGCAGTTCTTC. The encoded protein is CSASYSGGPDNEQFF.

This chain uses TRBV7-2 with TRBJ2-7; D remains unclear. V shed 2 bases and J shed 0 bases, with 11 bases lying between them. The germline CDR1 and CDR2 sequences are SGHTA and FQGNSA. The CDR3 is 15 amino acids. Here the CDR3 DNA reads TGTGCCAGCAGCTTAAGTCCCAGAAGCTCCTACGAGCAGTACTTC. Encoded protein: CASSLSPRSSYEQYF. The variable domain in full, completed from reference TRBV7-2 and TRBJ2-7, reads GAGVSQSPSNKVTEKGKDVELRCDPISGHTALYWYRQSLGQGLEFLIYFQGNSAPDKSGLPSDRFSAERTGGSVSTLTIQRTQQEDSAVYLCASSLSPRSSYEQYFGPGTRLTVT.

The V gene is TRBV27, the J gene TRBJ1-2; 7 bases are a match to TRBD1. Trimming removed 3 bases from V and 1 base from J; junction bases left unmatched: 8. This CDR3 comprises 16 residues. The germline V gene encodes CDR1 MNHEY and CDR2 SMNVEV (reference sequence). The CDR3 sequence is CASSFSARGDNYGYTF. CDR3 in DNA: TGTGCCAGCAGTTTTTCTGCCAGGGGGGATAACTATGGCTACACCTTC.

The chain is built from TRBV5-1 and TRBJ2-1; possible D gene TRBD1, 6 bases. The CDR3 sequence is 17 residues long. The germline CDR1 and CDR2 sequences are SGHRS and YFSETQ. V lost 2 bases and J lost 2, with 17 bases in between. Here the CDR3 reads CASSLAQTGPPYNEQFF. The CDR3 DNA follows: TGCGCCAGCAGCTTAGCCCAGACAGGCCCCCCCTACAATGAGCAGTTCTTC.

The table lists this clonotype with a few counts. The chain carries TRBV20-1 and TRBJ2-2; TRBD2 agrees at 14 bases. CDR1 and CDR2 from the germline V gene are DFQATT and SNEGSKA (reference sequence). Trimming took 6 bases from V and 7 from J; bases not matched to a gene: 7. CDR3 length: 15 residues. In DNA form, the CDR3 reads TGCAGTGCCGAGACTAGCGGGAGGGCTCACGGGGAGCTGTTTTTT. Translating it yields CSAETSGRAHGELFF.

About this clonotype itself: Compared with germline, one end of the junction differs, possibly owing to a read error. The chain has TRBV29-1 and TRBJ1-2, with unresolved D. Germline values: CDR1 SQVTM, CDR2 ANQGSEA. This CDR3 spans 14 amino acids. The CDR3 reads CSVEVPGFGNGYTF. In DNA form, the CDR3 reads TGCAGCGTCGAAGTACCGGGATTCGGCAATGGCTACACCTTC. The whole variable domain, remainder taken from reference TRBV29-1 and TRBJ1-2, is SAVISQKPSRDICQRGTSLTIQCQVDSQVTMMFWYRQQPGQSLTLIATANQGSEATYESGFVIDKFPISRPNLTFSTLTVSNMSPEDSSIYLCSVEVPGFGNGYTFGSGTRLTVV.

V and J are TRBV4-3 and TRBJ2-7; 8 bases map to TRBD1. Unmatched junction bases numbered 9, after V lost 4 bases and J lost 1 base. Per the germline V gene, CDR1 is LGHNA and CDR2 is YSLEER. This CDR3 has 16 amino acids. The CDR3 DNA is TGCGCCAGCAGCCCGTCACGGACAGGGAAGTCCTACGAGCAGTACTTC. This codes for CASSPSRTGKSYEQYF.

About this clonotype: A much larger clonotype is one base distant, so this may be a read error. CDR3 nucleotides: TGTGCCAGCAGCGTAGGCGTGGGGAGCTATGGCTACACCTTC. Protein sequence: CASSVGVGSYGYTF. V and J are TRBV7-2 and TRBJ1-2; no firm D call. This CDR3 is built from 14 residues. Germline CDR1 and CDR2: SGHTA and FQGNSA. Trimming took 5 bases from V and 4 from J, leaving 14 bases between them.

The rearrangement links TRBV12-3 or TRBV12-4 to TRBJ1-2, with D maybe TRBD1 (6 bases). CDR3 size: 13 residues. Deletions cut 8 bases from V and 6 bases from J, with 16 bases between. The CDR3 DNA reads TGTGCCAGCGGCCAAGGGGGAGGCGATGGCTACACCTTC. Encoded protein: CASGQGGGDGYTF.

V usage is TRBV7-9 and J usage is TRBJ2-4; D remains unclear. The V end was cut by 4 bases, the J end by 5 bases, with 9 bases between. Germline-derived CDR1 and CDR2 are SEHNR and FQNEAQ (reference sequence). The CDR3 length is 13 residues. CDR3 protein: CASSSGLQNIQYF. The CDR3 nucleotides are TGTGCCAGCAGCTCCGGTCTCCAAAACATTCAGTACTTC.

The chain is built from TRBV9 and TRBJ2-1, with 12 nucleotides matching TRBD2. This CDR3 has 18 residues. V gave up 0 bases and J gave up 7 bases; unmatched junction bases: 11. Germline V gene data show CDR1 as SGDLS and CDR2 as YYNGEE. The CDR3, as DNA: TGTGCCAGCAGCGTAGTGGCTAGCGGGGGGGCAGTAAGGAATGAGCAGTTCTTC. It translates to CASSVVASGGAVRNEQFF.

CDR3 nucleotide sequence: TGTGCCAGCAGCTTACGAGGGGTGGGAGAGTCACCCCTCCACTTT. Protein: CASSLRGVGESPLHF. This chain joins TRBV7-3 and TRBJ1-6; tentative D call: TRBD1 (5 bases). V shed 2 bases and J shed 10 bases, with 15 bases lying between them. Germline V lookup: CDR1 SGHTA, CDR2 FQGTGA. The CDR3 is 15 residues long.